The text below deals with one TCR beta chain. Its antigen is unknown. The input lacks base qualities; no much larger clone sits a single base away. In total, roughly 670 healthy bone marrow donors made up the cohort. At the time of sampling, every cohort member was nominally healthy, though immune exposures that went unrecorded were likely present. The donor was CMV seropositive and belonged to the group of 250 to 300 seropositive cohort members. A peripheral blood sample was provided by each donor, and peripheral blood mononuclear cells were used for TCR beta sequencing. The Qiagen DNeasy Blood Extraction Kit was used to extract genomic DNA from the blood cell samples. Libraries were prepared through the immunoSEQ multiplex PCR assay. For the multiplex PCR, a mixture combining 60 forward primers for TCR Vbeta segments and 13 reverse primers for TCR Jbeta segments was used. Amplification of the CDR3 region of rearranged TCR beta genes was performed with a multiplex PCR assay on genomic DNA. The Illumina HiSeq System was used to sequence the amplified TCR beta libraries as 87-base-pair reads. The published analysis was carried out like this. A later analysis tallied roughly 80 million unique TCR beta chains across the 550 to 850 repertoires, and about 12 million of those chains were shared by two or more donors. Raw reads were error-corrected and collapsed into unique sequences with a nearest-neighbor algorithm that merged closely related sequences to remove PCR and sequencing errors. To assign V, D and J gene segments, CDR3 sequences were aligned to IMGT reference sequences. Each retained sequence needed at least a six-nucleotide match to both a V gene segment and a J gene segment. A rearrangement counted as productive if the CDR3 had no stop codons and remained in frame with V and J, and every other rearrangement counted as non-productive. Following IMGT convention, CDR3 was defined as the stretch from the second conserved V-encoded cysteine up to the conserved J-encoded phenylalanine. Sequences without an unambiguous match to a single V gene segment were excluded from the earlier analysis of almost 600 of the donors. An earlier analysis of 587 of the donors classified V segments as functional when productive rearrangements were above 56.7% and as segregating when the standard deviation between donors was above 5%. A statistical classification framework was developed to diagnose cytomegalovirus status using the catalog of TCR beta chain sequences. In a later analysis, V and J genes were assigned by comparing TCR nucleotide sequences against IMGT/GENE-DB human TR gene sequences. Using the TCRdist pipeline, a later analysis assigned CDR3 sequences along with most-parsimonious VDJ recombination scenarios. A later analysis defined each TCR beta chain by its CDR3 amino acid sequence plus V-gene family, and excluded reads lacking a unique V-gene family. In a later analysis, several hundred highly shared, low-generation-probability nucleotide sequences were removed to address suspected cross-contamination and a sequencing artifact. For each public chain, a later analysis derived a clonal expansion index from normalized ranks of inferred template counts within each repertoire. In a later analysis, generation probabilities were computed with a VDJ recombination model fitted to out-of-frame rearrangements, and the resulting probabilities were checked against IGoR. A later analysis scored TCR-TCR, TCR-HLA and TCR-CMV co-occurrence with hypergeometric tests, applying a repertoire-size bias correction to TCR pairs. False discovery rates were estimated in a later analysis by permuting HLA or CMV assignments 20 times. In a later analysis, co-occurring TCRs were grouped with DBSCAN, and TCRdist sequence similarity was added when clustering was performed within HLA-allele-positive subsets. Repertoires with fewer than 30,000 or more than 120,000 public chains, plus five repertoires with anomalous nucleotide sharing, were excluded from co-occurrence clustering. Held by TCRdb, this immuneACCESS table contains in-frame sequences only and omits some clones. Under half of the omission traces to an unresolved V gene where checked; the cause of the rest is unknown. V and J calls and clone size are those listed in that table; D and trimming were worked out from the DNA. This sample comprises some 120,000 clones, 65% to 75% of them detected only once. Of the sample, around 4.8% is held by the ten largest clones.

The sample belongs to a study of cytomegalovirus exposure and HLA in healthy donors (dated by TCRdb to the late 2010s). Regarding the research as a whole: An earlier analysis of a few hundred of the donors reported about 260 Gb of sequence data and 100 million to 120 million unique TCR beta sequences obtained from about 179 million T cells. HLA typing included class I and class II loci at four-digit resolution. Donor age, sex, ethnicity and CMV serostatus were compiled together with the repertoire data. Of the 398 genotyped donors, approximately 81% were placed in the genetic ancestry cluster associated with self-reported Caucasian donors. A later analysis re-analyzed previously published TCR beta repertoires from about 730 donors and added high-resolution HLA genotyping to study TCR occurrence patterns. An early release that covered fewer than 750 HLA-typed donors contained around 330 gigabases of sequencing data and tens of millions of unique TCR sequences. The study combined high-throughput TCR immunosequencing, statistical association of individual TCRs with disease status, and machine learning to predict cytomegalovirus infection status. Among over 350 genotyped donors of the cohort, an average of approximately 230,000 unique TCR beta nucleotide sequences were sequenced per donor, around 20% of them non-productive. The study used immunosequencing to profile the T cell repertoires of 670 or so subjects and linked those repertoires to cytomegalovirus serostatus. Typing coverage varied by locus: about 629-640 donors for A, B, C, DRB1 and DQB1; roughly 500 for DQA1; approximately 570 for DPA1; some 470 for DPB1. Because of strong linkage in the cohort, roughly five DR-DQ haplotypes were treated as single units for association and clustering. To decide whether each TCR beta V gene segment behaved as functional or pseudogenic, an earlier analysis of fewer than 750 of the donors relied on high-throughput TCR beta sequencing. Rather than drawing on any new phenotypic data, the later analysis identified candidate immune exposures from TCR beta sequences and the way those sequences occurred across donors. Besides the first cohort of roughly 660 subjects, a separate validation cohort made up of 95 to 150 different subjects was used. A later genetic analysis used genome-wide SNP genotypes for 398 of the 666 donors, treating that subset as a discovery cohort. The aim of the study was to test whether cataloging public T cell receptors could identify signatures of past pathogen exposure. All discovery cohort repertoires had been generated using a single sequencing platform.

The CDR3 holds 14 amino acids from the cysteine to the phenylalanine. The kept DNA is CDR3 alone, 42 bases in frame from the first base. Taken from the germline V gene, the CDR1 and CDR2 loops are MDHEN and SYDVKM. V is pared back by 6 bases and J by 4 bases, with 12 bases lying between the germline termini. General study outcomes and caveats: In a later analysis, TCR association rates were found to vary across HLA loci, with the most associated TCRs seen for DRB1 alleles and the fewest for HLA-C alleles. In an earlier analysis of 500 to 650 of the donors, most TCR beta V segments appeared in productive rearrangements about 87% or about 30% of the time, broadly matching IMGT annotations. Sequencing depth was assumed to be roughly uniform across donors in the presence/absence analyses, though that assumption may not hold. In vitro tests confirmed that a few of the cytomegalovirus-associated TCR beta chains recognize cytomegalovirus antigens. According to a later analysis, most CMV-associated TCR beta chains appeared to be HLA-restricted, and the HLA associations seemed to be driven largely by CMV exposure. In a later genetic analysis, a missense DCLRE1C variant was associated with V-gene and J-gene trimming of TCR beta chains, and the association was replicated in an independent cohort. In a later genetic analysis, fewer N-insertions in productive TCRs were reported among donors in an Asian-associated ancestry cluster than the approximately 670-donor mean. Only TCR beta chains were sequenced in this cohort, and the absence of alpha or paired-chain data limited detectable features. Linkage disequilibrium might explain the correlated functional status among segregating V segments, but an unknown experimental factor could not be ruled out. A cluster of highly shared sequence variants was judged likely to represent a technical artifact of the sequencing pipeline. Because some donors lacked HLA typing at each locus, the association tests relied only on the typed subset. Most TCR sequences were seen in very few donors, while some public TCRs were found in many individuals. Specific HLA alleles were associated with 16,951 TCR beta sequences at a false discovery rate of 0.05 in a later analysis. A total of fewer than 200 TCR beta chains were listed by the study as associated with cytomegalovirus. The earlier analysis of about 600 of the donors excluded some 15 rarely observed V segments, including chromosome 9 orphons, because counts were too low. The 87-base-pair reads could not distinguish some IMGT-functional V segments, including TRBV6-2 and TRBV6-3, so those segments were excluded. Several of the top co-occurrence clusters appeared to be linked to parvovirus B19, influenza, CMV and Epstein-Barr virus, according to a later analysis. Immune exposure information for the cohort was limited to CMV serostatus. In both the original and validation cohorts, the classifier was reported to diagnose cytomegalovirus status with high specificity and sensitivity. A later analysis found that HLA-associated TCR beta chains were more clonally expanded and had lower generation probabilities than equally common non-associated chains. A further reported finding was that TCR beta sequences accurately predicted the HLA-A and HLA-B alleles for most subjects in the first cohort. The authors suggested that the approach could potentially be extended to other disease states and immunological phenotypes. When HLA alleles, especially DR and DQ, strongly co-occurred, attributing TCR associations to individual alleles was difficult.

Material for sequencing was PBMCs. The receptor was isolated from a man aged 25 to 45 in good health and CMV-seropositive. Here the chain combines TRBV28 and TRBJ1-4, with no D gene named confidently. The CDR3 sequence is CASSRREYNEKLFF. The DNA sequence reads TGTGCCAGCAGCAGACGGGAATATAATGAAAAACTGTTTTTT.